Presented here are 8 T cell receptor beta chains from one specimen sequenced in a study of blood T cell repertoires in COVID-19. Clones were sequenced by immunoSEQ multiplex PCR, and TCRdb holds only the in-frame ones, with some missing. Here the sample spans a few hundred thousand clones, 88% being singletons. The material sequenced was peripheral blood. These receptors came from a woman aged 70-85 years with COVID-19, enrolled during active disease.

The chain uses TRBV3-1 (or the pseudogene TRBV3-2) and TRBJ1-2; tentative D call: TRBD1 (5 bases). The germline V and J ends were trimmed by 5 bases and 3 bases, with 10 bases remaining between them. Germline V CDR1 and CDR2: LGHDT, YNNKEL (reference sequence). The CDR3 runs to 13 residues. The CDR3 here is CASSSPGYYGYTF. CDR3 DNA sequence: TGTGCCAGCAGCTCCCCAGGGTACTATGGCTACACCTTC.

The chain's CDR3 is CASSPRTSGNRLHEQYF. DNA for the CDR3: TGTGCCAGCTCCCCCCGAACTAGCGGGAACCGGCTCCACGAGCAGTACTTC. The genes are TRBV18 and TRBJ2-7; TRBD2 agrees at 10 bases. V lost 6 bases to trimming and J lost 5 bases; unmatched junction nucleotides: 16. CDR1 and CDR2 (germline): KGHSH, LQKENI. CDR3 length equals 17 residues.

The gene calls are TRBV6-2 or TRBV6-3 and TRBJ1-1, with 8 bases lining up with TRBD1. The germline CDR1 and CDR2 sequences are MNHEY and SVGEGT. V lost 4 bases, J lost 2 bases, and 9 bases stayed unmatched. This CDR3 has 16 amino acids. Here the CDR3 reads CASSSADREGNTEAFF. The CDR3, as DNA: TGTGCCAGCAGTTCCGCGGACAGGGAGGGAAACACTGAAGCTTTCTTT.

V is TRBV10-3 and J is TRBJ2-7, with 7 bases that match TRBD1. J gave up 0 bases and V 6 bases, and 8 bases lay outside the gene matches. Germline CDR1 and CDR2: ENHRY and SYGVKD. The CDR3 sequence is 15 residues long. Here the CDR3 reads CAISRDRFSSYEQYF. The CDR3 DNA reads as TGTGCCATCAGCCGGGACAGATTTAGCTCCTACGAGCAGTACTTC.

The CDR3 DNA is TGCGCCAGCAGCTTCGGGGGGATCTCGAACGAGCAGTACTTC. It specifies CASSFGGISNEQYF. This chain links TRBV5-1 with TRBJ2-7; 7 bases line up with TRBD2. The V segment lost 2 bases and the J segment 5 bases; nucleotides outside the gene matches: 7. The V gene's germline CDR1 is SGHRS and CDR2 YFSETQ. The CDR3 has 14 amino acids.

This chain links TRBV12-3 or TRBV12-4 with TRBJ1-1, with D perhaps TRBD1 (5 bases). Trimming took 7 bases from V and 8 from J, leaving 17 bases between them. The CDR3 length is 13 residues. The CDR3 DNA sequence: TGTGCCAGCACCCAGGGTCTGCGGCAAGAAGCTTTCTTT. Translation: CASTQGLRQEAFF.

V is TRBV10-3 and J is TRBJ1-1; 8 positions match TRBD1. Trimming at V came to 3 bases and at J to 3 bases, leaving 6 bases not matched to a gene. Germline V lookup: CDR1 ENHRY, CDR2 SYGVKD. The length of the CDR3 is 15 residues. The CDR3 loop is CAISERQGPDTEAFF. Written as DNA, the CDR3 is TGTGCCATCAGTGAACGACAGGGGCCGGACACTGAAGCTTTCTTT.

In this sample, this clone turned up once. The V gene is TRBV30, the J gene TRBJ2-5; TRBD2 matches 14 bases. The ends lost 2 bases at V and 5 bases at J; junction bases unmatched: 7. The CDR3 runs 16 residues. Germline V gene data show CDR1 as GTSNPN and CDR2 as SVGIG (reference sequence). The CDR3 DNA reads TGTGCCTGGAGTCCCGGGACTAGCGGGAGTTGGGAGACCCAGTACTTC. This translates into CAWSPGTSGSWETQYF.